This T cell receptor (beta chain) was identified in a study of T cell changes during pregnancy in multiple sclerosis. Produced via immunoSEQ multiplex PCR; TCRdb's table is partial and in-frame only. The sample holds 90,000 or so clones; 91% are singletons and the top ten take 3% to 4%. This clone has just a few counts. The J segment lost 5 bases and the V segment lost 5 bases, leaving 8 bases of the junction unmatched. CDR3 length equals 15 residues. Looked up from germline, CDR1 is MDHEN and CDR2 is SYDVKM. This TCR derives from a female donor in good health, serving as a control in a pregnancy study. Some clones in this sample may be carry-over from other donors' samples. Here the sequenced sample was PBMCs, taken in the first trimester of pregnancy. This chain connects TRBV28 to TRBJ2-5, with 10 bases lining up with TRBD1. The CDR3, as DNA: TGTGCCAGCAGTGGCTCGACAGGGGGCGAGGAGACCCAGTACTTC. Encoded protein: CASSGSTGGEETQYF.